A selection of T cell receptor beta chains follows, all from one sample in a study of CD8 T cells in ankylosing spondylitis. TCRdb used MiXCR to reprocess the 5' RACE reads, holding one entry per CDR3 protein. The repertoire holds approximately 300,000 distinct CDR3 sequences, with 7.5% to 9% as singletons. Sequenced material: blood, either unsorted or a sorted T cell fraction (not recorded which). Every receptor here comes from a male donor with ankylosing spondylitis. CDR3s include the opening cysteine and the closing phenylalanine or tryptophan. The order of the fields is D gene, J gene, V gene, clone size, CDR3 DNA, CDR3 protein. D genes are given only for firm matches. Clone size is shown for a subset of rows, as once, few, many or a class of expanded clone.

TRBD2 TRBJ2-1 TRBV5-1 . TGCGCCAGCAGCTTGGCGGACAGGTTGGGACTAGCGGAAGAGCAGTTCTTC CASSLADRLGLAEEQFF
TRBD2 TRBJ2-1 TRBV7-2 . TGTGCCAGCAGCCCCCGCCCCCTAGCGGGAGGGAACAATGAGCAGTTCTTC CASSPRPLAGGNNEQFF
. TRBJ2-7 TRBV12-3/TRBV12-4 many TGTGCCAGCAGCAAGGGGCAAGTCAAGTACTTC CASSKGQVKYF
TRBD2 TRBJ2-2 TRBV6-1 . TGTGCCAGCAGGCTGAGACTAGCGGGAGTTTCGGGGGAGCTGTTTTTT CASRLRLAGVSGELFF
. TRBJ2-7 TRBV4-2 many TGTGCCAGCAGCCAAGATCTGGGCGGGCAAACGGTCTCCTACGAGCAGTACTTC CASSQDLGGQTVSYEQYF
TRBD2 TRBJ2-5 TRBV7-6 many TGTGCCAGCAGCGTATGGACTAGCGGGAGTTTAGAGACCCAGTACTTC CASSVWTSGSLETQYF
TRBD1 TRBJ1-5 TRBV14 many TGTGCCAGCAGCCAGGGGAAACCGGGACAGGGAAATCAGCCCCAGCATTTT CASSQGKPGQGNQPQHF
. TRBJ1-1 TRBV27 . TGTGCCAGCAGTTTCCCCGGGGTCTCAGCTTTCTTT CASSFPGVSAFF
. TRBJ1-2 TRBV10-3 few TGTGCCATCAGTGATCGGCCAGCAAACTATGGCTACACCTTC CAISDRPANYGYTF
. TRBJ2-1 TRBV12-3/TRBV12-4 many TGTGCCAGCAGTTTAGCGGGAGAAAACAATGAGCAGTTCTTC CASSLAGENNEQFF
TRBD1 TRBJ2-7 TRBV7-8 few TGTGCCAGCAGCCACCGACGGGACAGGCCCTCCTACGAGCAGTACTTC CASSHRRDRPSYEQYF
TRBD2 TRBJ2-1 TRBV5-1 many TGCGCCAGCAGCAAGACTAGCGGGAGTTCCTACAATGAGCAGTTCTTC CASSKTSGSSYNEQFF
. TRBJ2-1 TRBV12-5 many TGTGCTAGTGGTTTGGGACTAGAAAATGAGCAGTTCTTC CASGLGLENEQFF
. TRBJ2-1 TRBV20-1 . TGCAGTGCCCCGAGCATCAGGAGTCTCACCTACAATGAGCAGTTCTTC CSAPSIRSLTYNEQFF
. TRBJ2-5 TRBV28 . TGTGCCAGCAGCGGGATGGGAGAGACCCAGTACTTC CASSGMGETQYF
TRBD2 TRBJ2-1 TRBV19 few TGTGCCAGTAGTATATCGCTAGCGGGGCCCGGCAATGAGCAGTTCTTC CASSISLAGPGNEQFF
. TRBJ1-5 TRBV2 many TGTGCCAGCTCCAGGGGAGGGTTTGGTCAGCCCCAGCATTTT CASSRGGFGQPQHF
TRBD1 TRBJ1-5 TRBV29-1 many TGCAGTGCCCGACAGGGTGAGGATCAGCCCCAGCATTTT CSARQGEDQPQHF
. TRBJ1-1 TRBV27 few TGTGCCAGCAGGGGACTGTTCGCTGAAGCTTTCTTT CASRGLFAEAFF
TRBD1 TRBJ2-1 TRBV12-3/TRBV12-4 few TGTGCCAGCTTACTCGACCGGGACAGGGGCCACAATGAGCAGTTCTTC CASLLDRDRGHNEQFF
TRBD2 TRBJ2-1 TRBV5-1 few TGCGCCAGTACCCGACTAGCGGGAGTTCATGAGCAGTTCTTC CASTRLAGVHEQFF
. TRBJ2-7 TRBV18 . TGTGCCAGCTCACCCTCCCGCCGGGACGTCGCTTCCTACGAGCAGTACTTC CASSPSRRDVASYEQYF
TRBD1 TRBJ1-2 TRBV11-2 once TGTGCCAGCAGCTTTACAGGGGTTGGCTACACCTTC CASSFTGVGYTF
. TRBJ2-1 TRBV2 few TGTGCCAGCAGTGAAGCTCGGGACAATGAGCAGTTCTTC CASSEARDNEQFF
TRBD1 TRBJ1-2 TRBV4-3 many TGCGCCAGCAGCCATAACCCCGGGACAGGCTATGGCTACACCTTC CASSHNPGTGYGYTF
TRBD2 TRBJ2-2 TRBV28 few TGTGCCAGCAGATTGGGGAGGGCGGGACTGTTTTTT CASRLGRAGLFF
. TRBJ2-7 TRBV4-1 . TGCGCCAGCAGCAAAGATGGGGGCCCCTACGAGCAGTACTTC CASSKDGGPYEQYF
TRBD2 TRBJ2-3 TRBV20-1 . TGCAGTGCATCCCCAAGTGGGAGGGGCACAGATACGCAGTATTTT CSASPSGRGTDTQYF
TRBD1 TRBJ1-5 TRBV19 . TGTGCCAGTAGCGACCACGGACAGGGCAATCAGCCCCAGCATTTT CASSDHGQGNQPQHF
. TRBJ1-1 TRBV3-1 few TGTGCCAGCAGCCAAGGATATGGACGGGAGAACACTGAAGCTTTCTTT CASSQGYGRENTEAFF
TRBD2 TRBJ2-7 TRBV6-2/TRBV6-3 . TGTGCCAGTAGGGAGGGCGGGACTAGCGGCTACGAGCAGTACTTC CASREGGTSGYEQYF
TRBD2 TRBJ2-1 TRBV5-1 . TGCGCCAGCAGCCCGGGGGGTGGCGGGAGGCCGTTCTTC CASSPGGGGRPFF
TRBD1 TRBJ1-2 TRBV9 . TGTGCCAGCAGCCTCCGAGGGGGCGCGGGCTACACCTTC CASSLRGGAGYTF
. TRBJ2-7 TRBV18 many TGTGCCAGCTCTCCCGGGTCCTCCTACGAGCAGTACTTC CASSPGSSYEQYF
TRBD1 TRBJ1-5 TRBV27 . TGTGCCAGCAGTCAGAGGACAGGGAAGGGTCAGCCCCAGCATTTT CASSQRTGKGQPQHF
TRBD2 TRBJ2-1 TRBV20-1 . TGCAGTGCAGGGGGACTAGCCGACTACAATGAGCAGTTCTTC CSAGGLADYNEQFF
. TRBJ2-2 TRBV11-2 few TGTGCCAGCAGCTCTTTCGGGCATCCGAACACCGGGGAGCTGTTTTTT CASSSFGHPNTGELFF
. TRBJ1-5 TRBV25-1 few TGTGCCAGCAGTGAATGCGCACGTTTCAATCAGCCCCAGCATTTT CASSECARFNQPQHF
TRBD2 TRBJ2-3 TRBV7-3 . TGTGCCAGCAGGGTAGCGGGAGTTCCAGATACGCAGTATTTT CASRVAGVPDTQYF
. TRBJ2-3 TRBV6-5 few TGTGCCAGCAGTTACTTTACAGGGACAGATACGCAGTATTTT CASSYFTGTDTQYF
. TRBJ1-1 TRBV21-1 . TGTGCCAGCAGGTCTAGGGGGGGGGACACTGAAGCTTTCTTT CASRSRGGDTEAFF
. TRBJ2-1 TRBV5-1 many TGCGCCAGCAGCTCGATGGGAATCAATGAGCAGTTCTTC CASSSMGINEQFF
TRBD2 TRBJ2-5 TRBV18 few TGTGCCAGCTCACCGCCTAGCGGCCACAGGGAGACCCAGTACTTC CASSPPSGHRETQYF
. TRBJ2-1 TRBV6-1 many TGTGCCAGCAGTGGCCTCAGGGGTTCCTACAATGAGCAGTTCTTC CASSGLRGSYNEQFF
. TRBJ2-3 TRBV7-8 . TGTGCCAGCATTGGTAGCGGAGGGGGCACAGATACGCAGTATTTT CASIGSGGGTDTQYF
. TRBJ2-7 TRBV7-2 few TGTGCCAGCAGCTCCCTCCTTACCTCCTACGAGCAGTACTTC CASSSLLTSYEQYF
TRBD1 TRBJ1-5 TRBV12-3/TRBV12-4 few TGTGCCAGCAGGCCGGGACAGGGCACATTGCAGCCCCAGCATTTT CASRPGQGTLQPQHF
TRBD2 TRBJ2-3 TRBV7-2 . TGTGCCAGCAGCTCTCTGGGACTAGCTGCTAGCACAGATACGCAGTATTTT CASSSLGLAASTDTQYF
. TRBJ2-1 TRBV18 few TGTGCCAGCTCACCTAGCGCCTACAATGAGCAGTTCTTC CASSPSAYNEQFF
. TRBJ1-2 TRBV29-1 many TGCAGCGTCGGACGGGGGGTAAATGGCTACACCTTC CSVGRGVNGYTF
TRBD2 TRBJ2-1 TRBV29-1 many TGCAGCGTCCCGCGGGCTAGCGGGAGTTTACGCTGGAATGAGCAGTTCTTC CSVPRASGSLRWNEQFF
TRBD2 TRBJ2-1 TRBV3-1 . TGTGCCAGCAGCCAGATGCCGGGACTAGCGGGAGGGCAGTTCTTC CASSQMPGLAGGQFF
. TRBJ1-1 TRBV12-3/TRBV12-4 . TGTGCCAGCAGTCGCGCCCTACAGGGAGCTGAAGCTTTCTTT CASSRALQGAEAFF
TRBD2 TRBJ2-1 TRBV20-1 few TGCAGTGCGAATAGCGGGAGTAGGTCCTACAATGAGCAGTTCTTC CSANSGSRSYNEQFF